A selection of T cell receptor beta chains follows, all from one sample in a study of graft-versus-host responses after intestinal transplantation. The antigens these receptors bind are not known. Assay: immunoSEQ multiplex PCR; the TCRdb copy retains only in-frame clones and omits some. The sample carries roughly 92,000 clones, about 85% recorded once. Here the sequenced sample was unstimulated CD4+ T cells sorted from spleen or lymph node cells, taken before transplant. These receptors originate from a human donor who was the organ donor for an intestinal transplant. The CDR3 runs from the conserved cysteine through the conserved F or W. The D gene is left open where the match is weak. Not every row has a clone size; where given, it reads once, few, many or a size class.

>TRBV5-6|once|TRBJ1-4|TRBD1
TGTGCCAGCAGCTTAACAGGGGAAAGGGAAAAACTGTTTTTT
CASSLTGEREKLFF
>TRBV13|NA|TRBJ2-1|NA
TGTGCCAGCAGCTTCGCGGCCAGTGAGCAGTTCTTC
CASSFAASEQFF
>TRBV5-6|few|TRBJ1-6|TRBD1
TGTGCCAGCAGGGCGGAGACAGGGATTAATTCACCCCTCCACTTT
CASRAETGINSPLHF
>TRBV21-1|NA|TRBJ2-3|NA
TGTGCCAGCAGCATCGGGGGTAGAGATACGCAGTATTTT
CASSIGGRDTQYF
>TRBV7-9|NA|TRBJ2-5|NA
TGTGCCAGCAGCTCGACACGCACCCGAGAGACCCAGTACTTC
CASSSTRTRETQYF
>TRBV2|NA|TRBJ1-3|TRBD1
TGTGCCAGCAGTGTCCCGGGACAGCAAGCTGGAAACACCATATATTTT
CASSVPGQQAGNTIYF
>TRBV4-3|NA|TRBJ1-3|NA
TGCGCCAGCAGCCAGCTGCACGGGCGGGGCTGGATTGGAAACACCATATATTTT
CASSQLHGRGWIGNTIYF
>TRBV5-1|NA|TRBJ2-7|NA
TGCGCCAGCAGCTTGGCCCGGGGGTACGAGCAGTACTTC
CASSLARGYEQYF
>TRBV15|NA|TRBJ2-7|TRBD2
TGTGCCACCAGCCTGGCTAGCGGGAGGGTGTCGGGGGAGCAGTACTTC
CATSLASGRVSGEQYF
>TRBV11-2|NA|TRBJ1-4|NA
TGTGCCAGCAGCCCTTGGGGGGATGAAAAACTGTTTTTT
CASSPWGDEKLFF
>TRBV5-3|NA|TRBJ2-7|TRBD2
TGTGCCAGAAGCGAGCTAGCGGGAGGAGGCCGACAACGAGGGCAGTACTTC
CARSELAGGGRQRGQYF
>TRBV2|few|TRBJ1-2|NA
TGTGCCAGCAGTGAATTTCTCTCTTTACAGCGGCCGGTTTATGGCTACACCTTC
CASSEFLSLQRPVYGYTF
>TRBV15|NA|TRBJ2-5|NA
TGTGCCACCAGCAGAGTACAGGCTGTGGAGACCCAGTACTTC
CATSRVQAVETQYF
>TRBV28|NA|TRBJ2-5|NA
TGTGCCAGCAGGGTCGGGGGCCAAGAGACCCAGTACTTC
CASRVGGQETQYF
>TRBV10-3|once|TRBJ2-1|NA
TGTGCCATCAGTGAGTCTCTAGCCCCGGGGATTGAGCAGTTCTTC
CAISESLAPGIEQFF
>TRBV25-1|NA|TRBJ2-7|NA
TGTGCCAGCAGTGAAGGGCAGGGGCTATTCAACTCCTACGAGCAGTACTTC
CASSEGQGLFNSYEQYF
>TRBV9|NA|TRBJ2-7|TRBD2
TGTGCCAGCAGCCCCCCCGGGACTAGTTGCGAGCAGTACTTC
CASSPPGTSCEQYF
>TRBV2|NA|TRBJ2-5|NA
TGTGCCAGCAGTTCACAAGAGACCCAGTACTTC
CASSSQETQYF
>TRBV29-1|NA|TRBJ2-3|TRBD2
TGCAGCGTTGGGAAGTTAGCGGGAGGAGATACGCAGTATTTT
CSVGKLAGGDTQYF
>TRBV6-5|NA|TRBJ1-1|NA
TGTGCCAGCCGTAGATGGAACACTGAAGCTTTCTTT
CASRRWNTEAFF
>TRBV6-6|NA|TRBJ1-5|NA
TGTGCCAGCGGGGGGGGCAATCAGCCCCAGCATTTT
CASGGGNQPQHF
>TRBV7-2|NA|TRBJ2-7|NA
TGTGCCAGCAGCTCCTACTCCTACGAGCAGTACTTC
CASSSYSYEQYF
>TRBV11-2|NA|TRBJ1-2|NA
TGTGCCAGCAGCTTAGTCCGGGGCTACACCTTC
CASSLVRGYTF
>TRBV9|NA|TRBJ2-3|TRBD2
TGTGCCAGCAGCGTTGGGACTAGCGGGAGTTGGACAGATACGCAGTATTTT
CASSVGTSGSWTDTQYF
>TRBV4-1|NA|TRBJ2-1|TRBD1
TGCGCCAGCAGCCACCCCGCAGGGGGCTTTGAGCAGTTCTTC
CASSHPAGGFEQFF
>TRBV5-1|NA|TRBJ2-1|TRBD2
TGCGCCAGCAGCTTGGTTAGCGGGTTAAACAATGAGCAGTTCTTC
CASSLVSGLNNEQFF
>TRBV9|few|TRBJ2-6|TRBD1
TGTGCCAGCAGCGTGGGGACAGGCAACTCTGGGGCCAACGTCCTGACTTTC
CASSVGTGNSGANVLTF
>TRBV7-2|NA|TRBJ2-5|TRBD1
TGTGCCAGCAGCCTGGGACAGAAAGAGACCCAGTACTTC
CASSLGQKETQYF
>TRBV5-4|NA|TRBJ2-1|TRBD2
TGTGCCAGCAGCCCCGGGACTAGCGGGCCATCCTACAATGAGCAGTTCTTC
CASSPGTSGPSYNEQFF